These 6 T cell receptor beta chains came from one sample sequenced in a study of neoadjuvant anti-PD-1 for oral cavity cancer. Time point described: after neoadjuvant nivolumab, at surgical resection. Using immunoSEQ multiplex PCR, the repertoire was profiled, and TCRdb retains in-frame clones only, with some absent. The sample lists under 8,500 clones, 70% occurring once. Sequencing was performed on PBMCs, taken after nivolumab (anti-PD-1) treatment. All receptors derive from a person between 40 and 80 years old with oral cavity squamous cell carcinoma.

A single count supports this clone. This chain connects TRBV15 to TRBJ2-1; D may correspond to TRBD1 or TRBD2 (5 bases each). With 4 bases removed from V and 4 bases from J, the gap between germline ends came to 20 bases. The CDR3 is 17 residues long. CDR1 and CDR2 (germline): LNHNV, YYDKDF (reference sequence). Written as DNA, the CDR3 is TGTGCCACCAGCACCTCCACCGGGACCGACCCTTACAATGAGCAGTTCTTC. This encodes CATSTSTGTDPYNEQFF.

The gene calls are TRBV18 and TRBJ2-5; D gene uncertain. V gave up 4 bases and J gave up 2 bases, with 14 bases separating them. Germline CDR1 reads KGHSH; CDR2 reads LQKENI. This CDR3 contains 15 residues. The chain's CDR3 is CASSRVPGNQETQYF. Written as DNA, the CDR3 is TGTGCCAGCTCACGAGTCCCCGGCAATCAAGAGACCCAGTACTTC.

The V and J genes are TRBV6-5 and TRBJ2-3; TRBD1 agrees at 9 bases. The ends lost 3 bases at V and 6 bases at J; junction bases unmatched: 10. The CDR3 is 16 amino acids. CDR1 and CDR2 (germline): MNHEY, SVGAGI. The CDR3: CASSYPGTGYGDTQYF. CDR3 coding DNA: TGTGCCAGCAGTTATCCTGGGACAGGGTATGGGGATACGCAGTATTTT.

J is TRBJ1-5 and V is TRBV10-1; a weak D match, TRBD1 (6 bases). Trimming removed 4 bases from V and 0 bases from J, with 13 bases in between. CDR3 length: 16 amino acids. From germline, CDR1 is WNHNN and CDR2 SYGVQD (reference sequence). CDR3 protein: CASSVNDRPSNQPQHF. CDR3 nucleotide sequence: TGCGCCAGCAGTGTCAATGACAGGCCTAGCAATCAGCCCCAGCATTTT.

The chain has TRBV5-1 and TRBJ1-6; 10 nucleotides align to TRBD1. CDR3 length: 16 residues. Germline V lookup: CDR1 SGHRS, CDR2 YFSETQ. The ends lost 4 bases at V and 2 bases at J; junction bases unmatched: 3. CDR3 sequence: CASSPGQGPYNSPLHF. The CDR3 bases are TGCGCCAGCAGCCCGGGACAGGGGCCCTATAATTCACCCCTCCACTTT. Full variable domain (missing parts from reference TRBV5-1 and TRBJ1-6): KAGVTQTPRYLIKTRGQQVTLSCSPISGHRSVSWYQQTPGQGLQFLFEYFSETQRNKGNFPGRFSGRQFSNSRSEMNVSTLELGDSALYLCASSPGQGPYNSPLHFGNGTRLTVT.

This chain connects TRBV2 to TRBJ1-1; D ambiguous. V lost 1 base and J 5 bases, leaving 8 bases between the germline ends. This CDR3 is built from 13 residues. Looked up from germline, CDR1 is SNHLY and CDR2 is FYNNEI. CDR3 nucleotide sequence: TGTGCCAGCAGTGAAGGTACCAGAACTGAAGCTTTCTTT. Protein sequence: CASSEGTRTEAFF.